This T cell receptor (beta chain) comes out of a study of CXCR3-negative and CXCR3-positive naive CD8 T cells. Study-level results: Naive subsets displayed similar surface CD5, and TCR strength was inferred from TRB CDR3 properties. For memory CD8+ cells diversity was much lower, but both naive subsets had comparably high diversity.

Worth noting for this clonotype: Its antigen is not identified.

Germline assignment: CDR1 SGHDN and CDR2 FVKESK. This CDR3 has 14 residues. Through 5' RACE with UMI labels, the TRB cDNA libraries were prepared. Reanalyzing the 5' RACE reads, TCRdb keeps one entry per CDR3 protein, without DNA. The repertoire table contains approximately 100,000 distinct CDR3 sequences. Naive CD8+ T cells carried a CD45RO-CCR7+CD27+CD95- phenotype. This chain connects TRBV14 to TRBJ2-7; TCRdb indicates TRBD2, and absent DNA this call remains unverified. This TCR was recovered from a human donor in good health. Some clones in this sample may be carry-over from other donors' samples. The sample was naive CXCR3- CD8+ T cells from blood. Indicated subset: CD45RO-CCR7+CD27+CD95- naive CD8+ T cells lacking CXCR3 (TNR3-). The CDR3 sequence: CASSQPRLAGEQYF. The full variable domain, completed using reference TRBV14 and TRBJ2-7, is EAGVTQFPSHSVIEKGQTVTLRCDPISGHDNLYWYRRVMGKEIKFLLHFVKESKQDESGMPNNRFLAERTGGTYSTLKVQPAELEDSGVYFCASSQPRLAGEQYFGPGTRLTVT.